What follows are 11 T cell receptor beta chains derived from one specimen sequenced in a study of OX40 agonist ivuxolimab in advanced cancers. Clones were read by immunoSEQ multiplex PCR, and TCRdb kept only the in-frame ones, dropping some. The repertoire has roughly 76,000 clones, around 90% of them found once; the top ten carry 2% to 3%. This specimen was CD4+ or CD8+ T cells sorted from blood, taken in a trial of the OX40 agonist ivuxolimab. These receptors were collected from an adult with an advanced solid tumor such as melanoma, head and neck, liver or kidney cancer.

The chain has TRBV21-1 and TRBJ1-1. TRBV21-1 is a known pseudogene. The CDR3 totals 15 residues. The CDR3 nucleotides are TGTGCCAGCAGCAGGGAGGAGGGGAAGAACACTGAAGCTTTCTTT. Amino acid sequence: CASSREEGKNTEAFF.

The chain combines TRBV19 with TRBJ2-3; D ambiguous. This CDR3 is built from 13 residues. The germline V gene encodes CDR1 LNHDA and CDR2 SQIVND (reference sequence). Trimming left V 4 bases short and J 1 base short, with 6 bases between. The CDR3 loop reads CASSTQGTDTQYF. CDR3 coding DNA: TGTGCCAGTAGTACTCAGGGCACAGATACGCAGTATTTT.

The chain joins TRBV12-5 to TRBJ2-2, with D possibly being TRBD1 or TRBD2 (5 bases each). Germline CDR1 and CDR2: LGHNT and FRNRAP. The CDR3 sequence is 15 residues long. V was pared by 2 bases and J by 5 bases, with 12 bases between. The CDR3 nucleotides read TGTGCTAGTGGTTTGACCAGAGGGGAAACCGGGGAGCTGTTTTTT. It encodes CASGLTRGETGELFF.

The chain has TRBV29-1 and TRBJ2-2, with D possibly matching TRBD2 (6 bases). The CDR3 has 14 residues. Germline CDR1 is SQVTM and CDR2 is ANQGSEA. The V and J ends lost 6 bases and 7 bases respectively, with 18 bases between them. Written as DNA, the CDR3 is TGCAGCGTCGGGCGGTGGGGGGAAGTCGGGGAGCTGTTTTTT. This gives the protein CSVGRWGEVGELFF.

The CDR3 protein is CASRLAGAYQYF. The CDR3 DNA reads as TGTGCCAGTCGACTAGCGGGGGCTTACCAGTACTTC. The chain is built from TRBV7-2 and TRBJ2-5; 12 positions match TRBD2. The J segment lost 10 bases and the V segment lost 9 bases, leaving 6 bases of the junction unmatched. The CDR3 covers 12 residues. In germline, CDR1 is SGHTA, CDR2 FQGNSA.

The chain combines TRBV7-2 with TRBJ1-1; D not resolved. Trimming removed 5 bases at V and 11 bases at J, with 15 bases between. The CDR3 runs 12 residues. The V gene's germline CDR1 is SGHTA and CDR2 FQGNSA. Here the CDR3 DNA reads TGTGCCAGCAGCCCTGATTACGGCGGTGCTTTCTTT. Translation: CASSPDYGGAFF.

The V and J genes are TRBV27 and TRBJ2-6; D remains unclear. The CDR3 totals 14 residues. V was clipped by 5 bases and J by 0 bases, with 5 bases between them. Germline V gene lookup returns CDR1 MNHEY and CDR2 SMNVEV (reference sequence). CDR3 coding DNA: TGTGCCAGCAGTAGTCTCTCTGGGGCCAACGTCCTGACTTTC. It yields the protein CASSSLSGANVLTF. Full variable domain (outside the CDR3, taken from reference TRBV27 and TRBJ2-6): EAQVTQNPRYLITVTGKKLTVTCSQNMNHEYMSWYRQDPGLGLRQIYYSMNVEVTDKGDVPEGYKVSRKEKRNFPLILESPSPNQTSLYFCASSSLSGANVLTFGAGSRLTVL.

J is TRBJ2-1 and V is TRBV7-9; D is ambiguous. This CDR3 is built from 13 residues. V was trimmed by 1 base and J by 5 bases, leaving 6 bases between them. Germline loops: CDR1 SEHNR, CDR2 FQNEAQ (reference sequence). CDR3 sequence reads: CASSLDIDNEQFF. The CDR3 bases are TGTGCCAGCAGCTTAGACATCGACAATGAGCAGTTCTTC.

The chain uses TRBV18 and TRBJ1-1; D is perhaps TRBD1 (5 bases). CDR3 size: 14 residues. Germline CDR1 is KGHSH and CDR2 is LQKENI. Deletions cut 0 bases from V and 1 base from J, with 6 bases between. The CDR3 nucleotides are TGTGCCAGCTCACCACCGCAGGGGAACACTGAAGCTTTCTTT. It is translated as CASSPPQGNTEAFF.

About this clone: Additional DNA sequences in this sample encode the identical CDR3. The chain has TRBV7-9 and TRBJ1-1, with D uncertain. The CDR3 is 13 amino acids. Trimming cost V 3 bases and J 3 bases, with 8 bases left between them. The germline gives CDR1 SEHNR, CDR2 FQNEAQ (reference sequence). CDR3 residues: CASSFSRDTEAFF. The CDR3 DNA is TGTGCCAGCAGCTTTTCGAGAGACACTGAAGCTTTCTTT.

This clone was counted a single time. The CDR3 DNA follows: TGTGCCAGCACCTCTCCCCCTGGAAACACCATATATTTT. It codes for CASTSPPGNTIYF. The chain employs TRBV11-2 and TRBJ1-3, with unresolved D. Between the trimmed V and J ends, which lost 7 bases and 2 bases, there was a span of 9 bases. The CDR3 is 13 amino acids. Per germline, CDR1 SGHAT and CDR2 FQNNGV.